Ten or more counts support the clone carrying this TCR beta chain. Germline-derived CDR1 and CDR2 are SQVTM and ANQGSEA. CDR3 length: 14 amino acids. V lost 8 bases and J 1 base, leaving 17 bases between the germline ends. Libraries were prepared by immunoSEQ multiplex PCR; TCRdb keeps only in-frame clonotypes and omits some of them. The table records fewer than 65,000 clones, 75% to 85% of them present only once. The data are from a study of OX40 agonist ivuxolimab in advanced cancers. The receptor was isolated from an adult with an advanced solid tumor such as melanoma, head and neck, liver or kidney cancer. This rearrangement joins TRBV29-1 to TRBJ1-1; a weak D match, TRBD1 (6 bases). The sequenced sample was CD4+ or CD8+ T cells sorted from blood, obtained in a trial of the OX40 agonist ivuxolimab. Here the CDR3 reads CSPWTARENTEAFF. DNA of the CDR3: TGCAGCCCTTGGACAGCCCGAGAGAACACTGAAGCTTTCTTT. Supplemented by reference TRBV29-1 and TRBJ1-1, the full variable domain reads SAVISQKPSRDICQRGTSLTIQCQVDSQVTMMFWYRQQPGQSLTLIATANQGSEATYESGFVIDKFPISRPNLTFSTLTVSNMSPEDSSIYLCSPWTARENTEAFFGQGTRLTVV.